The 23 T cell receptor beta chains below were found in one sample sequenced in a study of T-cell memory formation after mild COVID-19. Each CDR3 protein is one row after TCRdb ran MiXCR on the 5' RACE reads. The profile shows about 560,000 distinct CDR3 sequences, roughly 22% of them singletons. Sequenced sample: PBMCs or a T cell subset sorted from them (not recorded which). These receptors were collected from an adult woman who had mild COVID-19 (a few samples of this study predate the infection). Cell type and time point are not known.

CDR3 protein: CASSLSRGASYEQYF. Here the CDR3 DNA reads TGTGCCAGCAGCTTGTCGCGGGGGGCTTCCTACGAGCAGTACTTC. The chain links TRBV5-6 to TRBJ2-7; 8 bases are shared with TRBD2. There are 15 residues in the CDR3. V lost 1 base to trimming and J lost 1 base; unmatched junction nucleotides: 4. Germline CDR1 SGHDT, CDR2 YYEEEE.

This clonotype appeared many times. CDR3 nucleotide sequence: TGTGCCAGCAGCTTAGGCGGGAAGAGCGCAGATACGCAGTATTTT. Its translation: CASSLGGKSADTQYF. The V and J genes are TRBV7-2 and TRBJ2-3; D may be TRBD2 (6 bases). This CDR3 has 15 amino acids. Trimming pared 1 base from V and 4 bases from J, leaving 12 bases between. The germline gives CDR1 SGHTA, CDR2 FQGNSA.

The gene calls are TRBV7-3 and TRBJ2-4; no firm D call. The CDR3 sequence is 15 residues long. The V gene lost 1 base and the J gene lost 4 bases, with 11 bases spanning the gap. Looked up from germline, CDR1 is SGHTA and CDR2 is FQGTGA. CDR3 bases: TGTGCCAGCAGCTTAAGTCCGGGTGCGAAAAACATTCAGTACTTC. It encodes CASSLSPGAKNIQYF.

The sample holds a few counts of this clonotype. The chain has TRBV4-3 and TRBJ2-2; D may be TRBD1 or TRBD2 (5 bases each). Trimming stripped 4 bases from V and 3 bases from J, with 15 bases between. Per germline, CDR1 LGHNA and CDR2 YSLEER. The CDR3 consists of 16 residues. Written as DNA, the CDR3 is TGCGCCAGCAGCCCAGTTGCACGGGGACACACCGGGGAGCTGTTTTTT. Its protein is CASSPVARGHTGELFF.

This clonotype occurred many times. The CDR3 is CASSGPTNEKLFF. The DNA for the CDR3 is TGTGCCAGCAGCGGCCCAACTAATGAAAAACTGTTTTTT. The V and J genes are TRBV7-2 and TRBJ1-4; D unclear. V lost 5 bases, J lost 0 bases, and 4 bases lay in between. The CDR3 is 13 residues long. CDR1 SGHTA and CDR2 FQGNSA come from the germline V gene.

This clonotype came up a few times. V gene TRBV4-1 combines with J gene TRBJ2-5; TRBD1 might be the D (6 bases). The CDR3 contains 14 residues. Germline CDR1 MGHRA, CDR2 YSYEKL. The V end lost 0 bases, the J end lost 5 bases, and 10 bases lay between the germline ends. As DNA, the CDR3 is TGCGCCAGCAGCCAAGAAACAGGGTACGAGACCCAGTACTTC. Its translation is CASSQETGYETQYF.

Only one count was recorded for this clonotype. This chain links TRBV21-1 with TRBJ1-1. TRBV21-1 is a recognized pseudogene. The CDR3 covers 15 residues. In nucleotides, the CDR3 is TGTGCCAGCACCCCGAGGAGTGAACGGGACACTGAAGCTTTCTTT. This gives the protein CASTPRSERDTEAFF.

V usage is TRBV12-3 or TRBV12-4 and J usage is TRBJ1-2; tentatively, D is TRBD1 (6 bases). The germline V and J ends were trimmed by 3 bases and 4 bases, with 18 bases remaining between them. The CDR3 contains 16 residues. CDR3 nucleotide sequence: TGTGCCAGCAGTTTTCAAGGGCAGGGGCTCCCCTATGGCTACACCTTC. Residues: CASSFQGQGLPYGYTF.

The sample holds a few counts of this clonotype. The chain employs TRBV5-6 and TRBJ2-4; 7 nucleotides agree with TRBD1. V was clipped by 2 bases and J by 3 bases; unmatched bases: 5. The germline V gene has CDR1 SGHDT and CDR2 YYEEEE. The CDR3 runs 15 residues. In nucleotides, the CDR3 is TGTGCCAGCAGCTTACCTGGACAGGTCAAAAACATTCAGTACTTC. Its protein is CASSLPGQVKNIQYF.

This chain connects TRBV6-6 to TRBJ1-3; D is unclear. CDR1 MNHNY and CDR2 SVGAGI come from the germline V gene (reference sequence). Between the trimmed V and J ends, which lost 6 bases and 4 bases, there was a span of 4 bases. This CDR3 has 11 amino acids. CDR3 bases: TGTGCCAGCAGGCCAGGAAACACCATATATTTT. Its protein is CASRPGNTIYF.

This clonotype was counted at least ten times. The chain joins TRBV4-3 to TRBJ2-7, with 11 bases aligning to TRBD2. The CDR3 covers 15 residues. J was trimmed by 3 bases and V by 4 bases; bases with no gene match: 5. The germline V gene encodes CDR1 LGHNA and CDR2 YSLEER. CDR3 DNA sequence: TGCGCCAGCAGCCCCCAACTAGCGGGAGACTACGAGCAGTACTTC. This translates into CASSPQLAGDYEQYF.

This clonotype has just a few counts. The gene calls are TRBV12-5 and TRBJ2-7; D is ambiguous. The CDR3 is made up of 12 amino acids. V lost 6 bases to trimming and J lost 2 bases, with 8 bases between them. Germline lookup yields CDR1 LGHNT and CDR2 FRNRAP. The CDR3 DNA follows: TGTGCTAGTGGGACTGTTACCTACGAGCAGTACTTC. Amino acid sequence: CASGTVTYEQYF.

This clonotype was seen a handful of times. CDR3 sequence: CASSWGQGAYRLSYEQYF. Written as DNA, the CDR3 is TGTGCCAGCAGTTGGGGACAGGGGGCTTATCGCCTCTCCTACGAGCAGTACTTC. The gene calls are TRBV28 and TRBJ2-7; TRBD1 matches at 12 bases. Per the germline V gene, CDR1 is MDHEN and CDR2 is SYDVKM. Losses at the gene ends were 4 bases for V and 0 bases for J; bases not matched to a gene: 10. The CDR3 consists of 18 residues. Combining the CDR3 with reference TRBV28 and TRBJ2-7 gives the whole variable domain DVKVTQSSRYLVKRTGEKVFLECVQDMDHENMFWYRQDPGLGLRLIYFSYDVKMKEKGDIPEGYSVSREKKERFSLILESASTNQTSMYLCASSWGQGAYRLSYEQYFGPGTRLTVT.

This chain links TRBV30 with TRBJ1-1; 8 positions match TRBD1. The CDR3 runs 13 residues. CDR1 and CDR2 (germline): GTSNPN, SVGIG (reference sequence). Trimming took 5 bases from V and 5 from J; bases not matched to a gene: 7. CDR3 sequence reads: CAWDRQGRTEAFF. Here the CDR3 DNA reads TGTGCCTGGGACCGACAGGGGAGGACTGAAGCTTTCTTT. Looking up the rest from reference TRBV30 and TRBJ1-1 gives the full variable domain: SQTIHQWPATLVQPVGSPLSLECTVEGTSNPNLYWYRQAAGRGLQLLFYSVGIGQISSEVPQNLSASRPQDRQFILSSKKLLLSDSGFYLCAWDRQGRTEAFFGQGTRLTVV.

The chain links TRBV5-4 to TRBJ2-7; TRBD2 matches at 11 bases. The germline V gene encodes CDR1 SGHNT and CDR2 YYREEE (reference sequence). V shed 4 bases and J 0 bases; nucleotides not matched to a gene: 6. This CDR3 contains 16 residues. CDR3 protein: CASSHPTSGSSYEQYF. The CDR3 coding sequence is TGTGCCAGCAGCCACCCAACTAGCGGGAGCTCCTACGAGCAGTACTTC.

This clonotype was counted a few times. This chain links TRBV5-6 with TRBJ1-3, with D uncertain. Trimming pared 1 base from V and 7 bases from J, leaving 15 bases between. This CDR3 region has 15 residues. CDR1 SGHDT and CDR2 YYEEEE come from the germline V gene. The CDR3 region has the DNA TGTGCCAGCAGCTTGCGGCGCGTGATGAGGAACACCATATATTTT. Protein product: CASSLRRVMRNTIYF. The full variable domain, in which reference TRBV5-6 and TRBJ1-3 provide the parts outside the CDR3, is DAGVTQSPTHLIKTRGQQVTLRCSPKSGHDTVSWYQQALGQGPQFIFQYYEEEERQRGNFPDRFSGHQFPNYSSELNVNALLLGDSALYLCASSLRRVMRNTIYFGEGSWLTVV.

This clonotype was picked up a small number of times. The rearrangement uses TRBV30 and TRBJ2-1; 9 positions agree with TRBD2. Trimming took 4 bases from V and 8 from J; bases not matched to a gene: 6. There are 13 residues in the CDR3. The germline V gene has CDR1 GTSNPN and CDR2 SVGIG (reference sequence). Written as DNA, the CDR3 is TGTGCCTGGATGGGGACTAGCATCTATGAGCAGTTCTTC. Translating gives CAWMGTSIYEQFF.

This clonotype showed up just a few times. This rearrangement joins TRBV11-2 to TRBJ2-1; 13 positions match TRBD2. J lost 10 bases, V lost 5 bases, and 11 bases had no gene match. Germline V CDR1 and CDR2: SGHAT, FQNNGV. The CDR3 spans 16 residues. For the CDR3, the DNA is TGTGCCAGCAGCCCTCGGACTAGCGGGAGTTATCAGGAGCAGTTCTTC. This gives the protein CASSPRTSGSYQEQFF.

The chain has TRBV7-3 and TRBJ2-3; TRBD1 is a possible D gene (5 bases). The CDR3 covers 14 residues. Germline lookup yields CDR1 SGHTA and CDR2 FQGTGA. Trimming cost V 2 bases and J 4 bases, with 10 bases left between them. The CDR3 nucleotides read TGTGCCAGCAGCTTATTTGACAGCCCAGATACGCAGTATTTT. Translation gives CASSLFDSPDTQYF.

There are a few counts of this clonotype. V and J are TRBV12-3 or TRBV12-4 and TRBJ2-3; D remains ambiguous. V lost 0 bases and J 5 bases, leaving 9 bases between the germline ends. This CDR3 is 14 amino acids long. The chain's CDR3 is CASSLAGTLDTQYF. In nucleotides, the CDR3 is TGTGCCAGCAGTTTAGCCGGAACCCTAGATACGCAGTATTTT.

The chain joins TRBV7-8 to TRBJ2-2, with 8 bases matching TRBD1. The length of the CDR3 is 15 residues. The germline gives CDR1 SGHVS, CDR2 FQNEAQ. Trimming cost V 4 bases and J 5 bases; bases outside gene matches: 6. The CDR3 DNA is TGTGCCAGCAGCTCTCAGGGGGCGGGTACCGGGGAGCTGTTTTTT. It specifies CASSSQGAGTGELFF.

This clonotype came up a few times. V usage is TRBV10-3 and J usage is TRBJ2-5; tentative D call: TRBD2 (6 bases). The CDR3 consists of 16 residues. The V gene's germline CDR1 is ENHRY and CDR2 SYGVKD. V lost 5 bases and J 5 bases, leaving 21 bases between the germline ends. CDR3 residues: CAISSAGRTVGETQYF. CDR3 DNA sequence: TGTGCCATCAGTAGTGCGGGACGTACAGTGGGGGAGACCCAGTACTTC.

This clonotype has only a few counts. The chain has TRBV12-3 or TRBV12-4 and TRBJ1-1; D unresolved. With 7 bases removed from V and 0 bases from J, the gap between germline ends came to 6 bases. The CDR3 is 12 amino acids. The CDR3 bases are TGTGCCAGCACTCTGATGAACACTGAAGCTTTCTTT. Translated: CASTLMNTEAFF.